The next 22 T cell receptor beta chains were all read from a single sample in a study of T cell responses to AZD1222 COVID-19 vaccine. The data were produced by immunoSEQ multiplex PCR, yet TCRdb's version contains in-frame clones alone and is incomplete. Of 150,000 or so clones listed, more than 90% are singletons. This material consisted of peripheral blood, taken on day 0 of AZD1222 vaccination. The receptor source for this set is an adult in good health.

The table lists this clone with a count of one. The chain is built from TRBV5-1 and TRBJ2-2; D is unresolved. The germline V and J ends were trimmed by 0 bases and 0 bases, with 6 bases remaining between them. Per germline, CDR1 SGHRS and CDR2 YFSETQ. The CDR3 spans 15 residues. The CDR3 loop reads CASSLDNPNTGELFF. The CDR3 coding sequence is TGCGCCAGCAGCTTGGACAACCCGAACACCGGGGAGCTGTTTTTT.

The chain recombines TRBV15 with TRBJ1-4, with 10 bases lining up with TRBD1. V was pared by 2 bases and J by 5 bases, with 2 bases of the junction left unmatched. CDR1 is LNHNV and CDR2 is YYDKDF in the germline V gene (reference sequence). This CDR3 region has 15 residues. CDR3 in amino acids: CATSRRDRGNEKLFF. The CDR3 nucleotides are TGTGCCACCAGCAGAAGGGACAGGGGAAATGAAAAACTGTTTTTT. The full variable domain, completed using reference TRBV15 and TRBJ1-4, is DAMVIQNPRYQVTQFGKPVTLSCSQTLNHNVMYWYQQKSSQAPKLLFHYYDKDFNNEADTPDNFQSRRPNTSFCFLDIRSPGLGDTAMYLCATSRRDRGNEKLFFGSGTQLSVL.

The chain recombines TRBV4-3 with TRBJ2-3; D call uncertain. The CDR3 is made up of 15 amino acids. Germline V gene lookup returns CDR1 LGHNA and CDR2 YSLEER. With 0 bases removed from V and 2 bases from J, the gap between germline ends came to 9 bases. CDR3 in amino acids: CASSQEGRYTDTQYF. The CDR3 DNA sequence: TGCGCCAGCAGCCAAGAAGGCAGATACACAGATACGCAGTATTTT.

This rearrangement joins TRBV6-6 to TRBJ2-3; no clear D. Trimming stripped 2 bases from V and 1 base from J, with 10 bases between. This CDR3 has 15 residues. The germline gives CDR1 MNHNY, CDR2 SVGAGI (reference sequence). The CDR3 DNA follows: TGTGCCAGCAGTTACGGGGTCCGGGGCACAGATACGCAGTATTTT. Translated, it gives CASSYGVRGTDTQYF.

The chain carries TRBV21-1 and TRBJ2-1; TRBD2, the table's D call, lacks a check against the DNA. TRBV21-1 is termed a pseudogene. The CDR3 runs to 18 residues. This CDR3 is CASSKVGAASGRRDEQFF. DNA of the CDR3: TGTGCCAGCAGCAAAGTGGGGGCGGCTAGCGGGAGAAGGGATGAGCAGTTCTTC.

The chain recombines TRBV19 with TRBJ1-1; D ambiguous. The length of the CDR3 is 14 residues. V dropped 6 bases and J dropped 7 bases, with 18 bases sitting between them. The germline CDR1 and CDR2 sequences are LNHDA and SQIVND (reference sequence). The CDR3 DNA follows: TGTGCCAGTAGGGTAGACGGAGCCTTTCTTGAAGCTTTCTTT. Its protein product is CASRVDGAFLEAFF. The variable domain in full, with the rest retrieved from reference TRBV19 and TRBJ1-1, is DGGITQSPKYLFRKEGQNVTLSCEQNLNHDAMYWYRQDPGQGLRLIYYSQIVNDFQKGDIAEGYSVSREKKESFPLTVTSAQKNPTAFYLCASRVDGAFLEAFFGQGTRLTVV.

V usage is TRBV9 and J usage is TRBJ1-2, with D tentatively TRBD1 (6 bases). Germline CDR1 SGDLS, CDR2 YYNGEE. The length of the CDR3 is 12 residues. Trimming removed 2 bases from V and 7 bases from J, with 9 bases in between. DNA for the CDR3: TGTGCCAGCAGCGTGCCGACAGGTGGCTACACCTTC. Translated: CASSVPTGGYTF.

This rearrangement joins TRBV5-5 to TRBJ1-5; D is possibly TRBD1 (5 bases). The ends were cut back, 0 bases at V and 7 bases at J, with 14 bases in the middle. CDR3 length: 15 residues. Germline-derived CDR1 and CDR2 are SGHKS and YYEKEE (reference sequence). Here the CDR3 reads CASSLGPLGEQPQHF. In DNA, the CDR3 is TGTGCCAGCAGCTTGGGCCCTTTGGGGGAGCAGCCCCAGCATTTT.

The chain joins TRBV12-3 or TRBV12-4 to TRBJ1-2; no reliable D call. This CDR3 contains 12 residues. With 7 bases removed from V and 8 bases from J, the gap between germline ends came to 14 bases. The CDR3 nucleotides are TGTGCCAGCATAGGCCTCCGGGCCGGCTACACCTTC. Amino acid sequence: CASIGLRAGYTF.

Many counts were recorded for this clone. The chain combines TRBV5-6 with TRBJ1-1; unclear D gene. Germline-derived CDR1 and CDR2 are SGHDT and YYEEEE. V was cut by 2 bases and J by 0 bases, with 8 bases left in between. The CDR3 runs 14 residues. In DNA form, the CDR3 reads TGTGCCAGCAGCTTCTCGCCAATGAACACTGAAGCTTTCTTT. Protein sequence: CASSFSPMNTEAFF.

The V call is TRBV18, the J call TRBJ2-7; tentative D call: TRBD2 (6 bases). The germline V gene encodes CDR1 KGHSH and CDR2 LQKENI. The V gene lost 5 bases and the J gene lost 6 bases, with 11 bases spanning the gap. CDR3 length: 12 residues. The CDR3 loop reads CASSMGGREQYF. DNA of the CDR3: TGTGCCAGCTCAATGGGGGGACGCGAGCAGTACTTC.

The rearrangement joins TRBV19 to TRBJ1-1, with 7 bases matching TRBD1. The CDR3 spans 18 residues. J gave up 14 bases and V 5 bases, and 29 bases lay outside the gene matches. Germline V gene lookup returns CDR1 LNHDA and CDR2 SQIVND (reference sequence). CDR3 in amino acids: CASSGAPPNDRSTGLGFF. In DNA form, the CDR3 reads TGTGCCAGTAGTGGAGCCCCCCCAAACGATCGGTCGACAGGGTTGGGATTCTTT.

V is TRBV12-3 or TRBV12-4 and J is TRBJ1-2, with a possible D match to TRBD1 (6 bases). V was pared by 6 bases and J by 8 bases, with 13 bases between. This CDR3 has 12 residues. This chain's CDR3 is CASSGQGHGYTF. DNA for the CDR3: TGTGCCAGCAGCGGGCAGGGGCACGGCTACACCTTC.

V and J are TRBV11-3 and TRBJ2-2; D not certain. The CDR3 is 18 amino acids. Between the trimmed V and J ends, which lost 0 bases and 0 bases, there was a span of 14 bases. Germline V gene data show CDR1 as SGHNT and CDR2 as YENEEA. CDR3 bases: TGTGCCAGCAGCTTAGATACGGGCAGAACAGCGAACACCGGGGAGCTGTTTTTT. Encoded protein: CASSLDTGRTANTGELFF.

The chain employs TRBV9 and TRBJ2-2; no definite D call. This CDR3 has 11 residues. Germline V gene lookup returns CDR1 SGDLS and CDR2 YYNGEE. V lost 7 bases and J 2 bases, leaving 3 bases between the germline ends. The CDR3 nucleotides read TGTGCCAGCTCAAACACCGGGGAGCTGTTTTTT. It specifies CASSNTGELFF.

V usage is TRBV5-1 and J usage is TRBJ1-6; TRBD1 agrees at 7 bases. The V segment lost 0 bases and the J segment 0 bases; nucleotides outside the gene matches: 0. Germline loops: CDR1 SGHRS, CDR2 YFSETQ. This CDR3 contains 16 residues. The CDR3 coding sequence is TGCGCCAGCAGCTTGGGACAGGGCTCCTATAATTCACCCCTCCACTTT. Its protein is CASSLGQGSYNSPLHF.

The rearrangement joins TRBV6-5 to TRBJ2-7; D is unclear. Trimming pared 4 bases from V and 3 bases from J, leaving 10 bases between. The CDR3 length is 13 residues. The germline V gene encodes CDR1 MNHEY and CDR2 SVGAGI. The CDR3 loop is CASSSPDGYEQYF. The CDR3 DNA reads as TGTGCCAGCAGTTCCCCGGACGGCTACGAGCAGTACTTC.

The rearrangement links TRBV27 to TRBJ2-7; no definite D call. Germline CDR1 MNHEY, CDR2 SMNVEV (reference sequence). There are 13 residues in the CDR3. Trimming took off 0 bases at V and 3 bases at J, with 6 bases between the two ends. DNA of the CDR3: TGTGCCAGCAGTTTATCATACGGCTACGAGCAGTACTTC. It yields the protein CASSLSYGYEQYF.

Notes on this clone: Within the sample, other DNA sequences also encode this same CDR3. The rearrangement joins TRBV7-9 to TRBJ1-1, with unresolved D. CDR1 and CDR2 from the germline V gene are SEHNR and FQNEAQ (reference sequence). V gave up 4 bases and J gave up 0 bases, with 6 bases separating them. This CDR3 has 13 amino acids. The chain's CDR3 is CASSSQVNTEAFF. CDR3 bases: TGTGCCAGCAGCTCTCAGGTGAACACTGAAGCTTTCTTT.

V is TRBV7-2 and J is TRBJ1-2, with D possibly TRBD1 on 5 matching bases. V was cut by 4 bases and J by 4 bases, with 10 bases left in between. This CDR3 contains 13 residues. Germline V gene sequence: CDR1 SGHTA, CDR2 FQGNSA. CDR3 in DNA: TGTGCCAGCAGCTCGTCAGGGTTCTATGGCTACACCTTC. This gives the protein CASSSSGFYGYTF.

This clone was recorded once. The chain carries TRBV6-5 and TRBJ1-2, with 10 bases fitting TRBD1. Germline V gene sequence: CDR1 MNHEY, CDR2 SVGAGI. The V and J ends lost 4 bases and 8 bases, in that order; junction bases with no gene match: 4. This CDR3 region has 13 residues. The CDR3 DNA is TGTGCCAGCAGTTTGACAGGGGGCACAGGCTACACCTTC. It encodes CASSLTGGTGYTF.

The V gene is TRBV7-9, the J gene TRBJ1-2, with a tentative D call TRBD1 (6 bases). The CDR3 loop spans 15 amino acids. In germline, CDR1 is SEHNR, CDR2 FQNEAQ (reference sequence). Trimming left V 8 bases short and J 8 bases short, with 24 bases between. CDR3: CASFPRGASSDGYTF. CDR3 coding DNA: TGTGCCAGCTTTCCGCGGGGGGCGAGCTCCGACGGCTACACCTTC. The full variable domain, completed using reference TRBV7-9 and TRBJ1-2, is DTGVSQNPRHKITKRGQNVTFRCDPISEHNRLYWYRQTLGQGPEFLTYFQNEAQLEKSRLLSDRFSAERPKGSFSTLEIQRTEQGDSAMYLCASFPRGASSDGYTFGSGTRLTVV.